This note documents a single TCR beta chain sequence. Its antigen is still unknown. The record originates from a study of PD-1 blockade in classical Hodgkin lymphoma. General observations from the study: Baseline diversity resembling that of newly diagnosed patients was seen in complete responders.

Using immunoSEQ multiplex PCR, the repertoire was profiled, and TCRdb retains in-frame clones only, with some absent. The top ten clones hold 0.3% of a sample with around 30,000 clones, about 90% of them seen once. Regarding time point: cycle 4 day 1 (C4D1), after 5 to 7 weeks of nivolumab. Autologous stem cell transplantation was followed by relapse in every patient, and brentuximab vedotin exposure varied. Researchers used magnetic negative selection to pull out pure CD4+ T cells from thawed PBMCs. Best responses fell into complete response, partial response or progressive disease. CDR1 and CDR2 (germline): MNHEY, SVGAGI. V was clipped by 6 bases and J by 7 bases, with 12 bases between them. This CDR3 has 12 residues.

The chain uses TRBV6-5 and TRBJ1-1, with D perhaps TRBD1 (5 bases). Sequenced here: CD4+ T cells from blood, sampled before the fourth cycle of nivolumab. This receptor was identified in a human donor with classical Hodgkin lymphoma. The CDR3 sequence is CASSRVGLEAFF. CDR3 sequence (DNA): TGTGCCAGCAGCAGGGTAGGGCTTGAAGCTTTCTTT.